The 2 T cell receptor beta chains reported below all come from one sample, sequenced in a study of T cell responses to AZD1222 COVID-19 vaccine (dated by TCRdb to about 2021). The library relied on the immunoSEQ multiplex PCR assay. TCRdb stores this immuneACCESS table with in-frame sequences only. Part of the clones is absent; in the studies checked, under half of the shortfall reflects unresolved V genes, and no reason is known for the rest. Within this sample are about 130,000 clones, with over 80% of them counted one time only. The top ten constitute approximately 6.8% of the sample. The time point label corresponds to: about 28 days (+/-7) after the second vaccine dose. Sequencing used peripheral blood, obtained 28 days after the second AZD1222 dose. These receptors all come from an adult who received the AZD1222 COVID-19 vaccine.

V and J are TRBV27 and TRBJ2-1, with 11 bases lining up with TRBD2. The CDR3 consists of 15 residues. Unmatched junction bases numbered 10, after V lost 6 bases and J lost 9 bases. Germline CDR1 reads MNHEY; CDR2 reads SMNVEV (reference sequence). This CDR3 is CASSQLAGVRSEQFF. The CDR3 DNA reads TGTGCCAGCAGCCAACTAGCGGGGGTACGAAGTGAGCAGTTCTTC.

The chain recombines TRBV18 with TRBJ1-5, with 7 bases that match TRBD1. The CDR3 contains 17 residues. With V trimmed by 4 bases and J by 1 base, 10 bases remained unmatched. The germline CDR1 and CDR2 sequences are KGHSH and LQKENI. CDR3 bases: TGTGCCAGCTCACAGTTCGGACAGGCCAACAGCAATCAGCCCCAGCATTTT. Protein: CASSQFGQANSNQPQHF.